This T cell receptor (beta chain) was found in a study of tumor-infiltrating lymphocytes in primary liver carcinoma. As for the study in general: Subjects consisted of male and female patients aged 30 to 69 years. The study, taken as a whole, reports: It was observed that only about 7.5-25% of the top clones appeared in every one of the five tumor regions.

This CDR3 region has 14 residues. The V gene lost 4 bases and the J gene lost 3 bases, with 15 bases spanning the gap. Germline V gene data show CDR1 as SQVTM and CDR2 as ANQGSEA. Remarks on this clonotype: Its specificity is unknown.

From about 20-30 mg of unsorted bulk tissue, DNA and RNA were co-extracted together. TCR beta cDNA was prepared out of roughly 0.45 ug total RNA by means of a constant-region primer. Three nested multiplex PCR rounds, a slightly modified ARM-PCR, produced the libraries for TCR beta. Primers for the first two PCR rounds were TRBV1-TRBV30 forward primers and a C-beta reverse primer (approximately 10 cycles per round). TCRdb re-called the multiplex PCR reads with MiXCR, one entry per CDR3 protein. The data contain 40,000 to 50,000 distinct CDR3 sequences, over 70% of them singletons. Sequenced: liver tumor tissue from sampling region 3. Described subset: tumor region T3, left-lateral pole. The TCR originated in a man in his forties with primary liver carcinoma and hepatitis B virus infection. The V gene is TRBV29-1, the J gene TRBJ1-2, with no clear D. This chain's CDR3 is CSVGADGVHYGYTF. The CDR3 DNA follows: TGCAGCGTTGGAGCAGACGGAGTGCACTATGGCTACACCTTC.